This T cell receptor (beta chain) is from a study of CD8+CD57+ T cells in acquired aplastic anemia. By flow cytometry, patients selected for sequencing had shown an expansion of CD8+CD57+ cells. The cohort consisted entirely of patients having severe acquired aplastic anemia. Looked up from germline, CDR1 is SGHNT and CDR2 is YYREEE (reference sequence). CDR3 length: 14 residues. V was trimmed by 3 bases and J by 4 bases, leaving 13 bases between them. Profiling of TCR beta VDJ combinations and CDR3 sequences used genomic DNA as template. TCRdb re-derived calls from the reads in MiXCR, one entry per CDR3 protein. The table lists 150,000 or so distinct CDR3 sequences, around half of them singletons. This clonotype was found many times.

The TCR was taken from a human donor with aplastic anemia. Input material: sorted CD4+, CD8+, or CD8+CD57+ T cells (not recorded which) from PBMCs. This chain links TRBV5-4 with TRBJ2-5; D possibly corresponds to TRBD1 (6 bases). CDR3 nucleotide sequence: TGTGCCAGCAGCTGGCAGGGGTCGGGAGAGACCCAGTACTTC. It translates to CASSWQGSGETQYF.